Listed here are 20 T cell receptor beta chains from one sample, sequenced in a study of T cell responses to AZD1222 COVID-19 vaccine. TCRdb's copy holds only in-frame clones and misses some; the assay was immunoSEQ multiplex PCR. Found here are some 60,000 clones, 86% of them singletons; the top ten hold less than 9%. Here the sequenced sample was peripheral blood, taken 28 days after the second AZD1222 dose. The receptors here all came from an adult who received the AZD1222 COVID-19 vaccine.

The CDR3 region is CASSLDRSYGYTF. In DNA, the CDR3 is TGCGCCAGCAGCTTGGATCGTAGCTATGGCTACACCTTC. V and J are TRBV5-1 and TRBJ1-2; D is unclear. Germline V CDR1 and CDR2: SGHRS, YFSETQ. CDR3 length equals 13 residues. Trimming shortened V by 0 bases and J by 4 bases, and 7 bases separated the two germline ends.

J is TRBJ2-1 and V is TRBV5-1; D remains ambiguous. The germline V gene has CDR1 SGHRS and CDR2 YFSETQ. Trimming stripped 0 bases from V and 0 bases from J, with 4 bases between. This CDR3 has 14 residues. This CDR3 reads CASSLDSSYNEQFF. The CDR3 DNA reads as TGCGCCAGCAGCTTGGACAGCTCCTACAATGAGCAGTTCTTC.

This clone has a single count. The chain is built from TRBV7-9 and TRBJ2-7; TRBD1 matches at 10 bases. With 5 bases clipped from V and 5 bases from J, the junction kept 12 bases outside the gene matches. The CDR3 totals 16 residues. Germline lookup yields CDR1 SEHNR and CDR2 FQNEAQ (reference sequence). CDR3 protein: CASSEHRDRGLDEQYF. The DNA for the CDR3 is TGTGCCAGCAGCGAACACCGGGACAGGGGATTGGACGAGCAGTACTTC.

The chain joins TRBV28 to TRBJ2-7; TRBD1 aligns across 11 bases. This CDR3 is built from 15 residues. J lost 3 bases, V lost 6 bases, and 7 bases had no gene match. Per germline, CDR1 MDHEN and CDR2 SYDVKM. The CDR3 DNA follows: TGTGCCAGCAGCTCTGCCGGGACAGGGGGCTACGAGCAGTACTTC. Its protein product is CASSSAGTGGYEQYF.

The DNA of the CDR3 is TGCAGTGCTTACGGGACCCCGGAGTACTTC. Protein product: CSAYGTPEYF. The chain uses TRBV20-1 and TRBJ2-5, with D perhaps assigned TRBD1 or TRBD2 (5 bases each). CDR3 length: 10 amino acids. Germline V gives CDR1 DFQATT, CDR2 SNEGSKA (reference sequence). Trimming cost V 5 bases and J 12 bases, with 13 bases left between them.

This clone was seen only once. The V and J genes are TRBV6-5 and TRBJ2-7; maybe TRBD1 (6 bases). Germline values: CDR1 MNHEY, CDR2 SVGAGI. The CDR3 runs 13 residues. Trimming stripped 7 bases from V and 0 bases from J, with 10 bases between. CDR3 nucleotide sequence: TGTGCCAGCATCTCGGACAGCTCCTACGAGCAGTACTTC. It translates to CASISDSSYEQYF.

The chain links TRBV2 to TRBJ1-3, with D unresolved. Germline CDR1 SNHLY, CDR2 FYNNEI. This CDR3 has 10 residues. V lost 5 bases and J 13 bases, leaving 9 bases between the germline ends. This chain's CDR3 is CASSSQAIYF. Here the CDR3 DNA reads TGTGCCAGCAGTAGTCAGGCGATATATTTT.

In its sample, this clone was seen a few times. The chain couples TRBV19 to TRBJ2-4, with 9 bases identical to TRBD1. The germline V gene has CDR1 LNHDA and CDR2 SQIVND (reference sequence). The CDR3 consists of 13 residues. The V and J ends lost 8 bases and 4 bases, in that order; junction bases with no gene match: 3. CDR3 in DNA: TGTGCCAGTTATGGGACAGGGAAAAACATTCAGTACTTC. Amino acid sequence: CASYGTGKNIQYF.

This chain joins TRBV28 and TRBJ1-2; D remains unclear. There are 17 residues in the CDR3. Germline V CDR1 and CDR2: MDHEN, SYDVKM. V was shortened by 6 bases and J by 0 bases, with 20 bases between the two germline ends. The CDR3 DNA sequence: TGTGCCAGCAGCCGCCCGACTGGCAGGCGAACTAACTATGGCTACACCTTC. Translation: CASSRPTGRRTNYGYTF.

The rearrangement uses TRBV10-3 and TRBJ2-1, with 8 bases matching TRBD1. After removal of 6 bases from V and 9 bases from J, the junction contained 7 bases not matched to a gene. The V gene's germline CDR1 is ENHRY and CDR2 SYGVKD. The CDR3 has 13 amino acids. The CDR3 here is CAIRDRAEGEQFF. The CDR3 region has the DNA TGTGCCATCAGGGACAGGGCGGAGGGTGAGCAGTTCTTC.

The V gene is TRBV19, the J gene TRBJ2-1; D is uncertain. This CDR3 region has 16 residues. V dropped 4 bases and J dropped 0 bases, with 13 bases sitting between them. Germline V gene lookup returns CDR1 LNHDA and CDR2 SQIVND (reference sequence). The CDR3 sequence: CASSTPGRSSYNEQFF. The DNA of the CDR3 is TGTGCCAGTAGTACCCCGGGCAGGAGCTCCTACAATGAGCAGTTCTTC.

V is TRBV12-3 or TRBV12-4 and J is TRBJ2-2; no reliable D call. Trimming left V 6 bases short and J 4 bases short, with 6 bases between. The length of the CDR3 is 12 residues. The CDR3 region has the DNA TGTGCCAGCAGGTTCGGCACCGGGGAGCTGTTTTTT. Protein sequence: CASRFGTGELFF.

The chain couples TRBV6-2 or TRBV6-3 to TRBJ2-3; 10 bases are a match to TRBD2. Germline V gives CDR1 MNHEY, CDR2 SVGEGT. Trimming at V came to 6 bases and at J to 2 bases, leaving 8 bases not matched to a gene. The CDR3 loop spans 16 amino acids. CDR3 bases: TGTGCCAGCAGCCCTCTAGCGGGAGAAGCCACAGATACGCAGTATTTT. Amino acid sequence: CASSPLAGEATDTQYF.

V usage is TRBV28 and J usage is TRBJ1-1, with D possibly TRBD1 on 5 matching bases. This CDR3 comprises 14 residues. Germline V CDR1 and CDR2: MDHEN, SYDVKM. V was pared by 4 bases and J by 0 bases, with 9 bases between. As DNA, the CDR3 is TGTGCCAGCAGTTCCGGGACGGTGAACACTGAAGCTTTCTTT. Translated, it gives CASSSGTVNTEAFF.

This clone was found a few times. The rearrangement uses TRBV28 and TRBJ2-7, with TRBD1 as a possible D gene (5 bases). The length of the CDR3 is 15 residues. Trimming took off 2 bases at V and 6 bases at J, with 17 bases between the two ends. Germline V gene sequence: CDR1 MDHEN, CDR2 SYDVKM. The CDR3 DNA reads as TGTGCCAGCAGTTTAACCCCCCAGGGCGGAATCGAGCAGTACTTC. It is translated as CASSLTPQGGIEQYF.

This clone has a handful of counts. The J gene is TRBJ2-7, the V gene TRBV4-1, with 7 nucleotides matching TRBD2. In germline, CDR1 is MGHRA, CDR2 YSYEKL. This CDR3 spans 16 amino acids. Unmatched junction bases numbered 5, after V lost 0 bases and J lost 0 bases. The CDR3, as DNA: TGCGCCAGCAGCCAAGATGACGGGGGGTCCTCCTACGAGCAGTACTTC. Translated: CASSQDDGGSSYEQYF.

V usage is TRBV21-1 and J usage is TRBJ2-7; the D call in the table, TRBD1, was not verified against the DNA. TRBV21-1 is listed as a pseudogene. There are 18 residues in the CDR3. This CDR3 is CASSKFSWFGTGLDEQYF. Written as DNA, the CDR3 is TGTGCCAGCAGCAAATTTTCTTGGTTCGGGACAGGGCTCGACGAGCAGTACTTC.

The chain couples TRBV6-4 to TRBJ1-1, with 8 bases matching TRBD1. With 6 bases clipped from V and 1 base from J, the junction kept 4 bases outside the gene matches. The CDR3 is 14 amino acids. CDR1 is MRHNA and CDR2 is SNTAGT in the germline V gene. The CDR3 DNA is TGTGCCAGCAGACCCGACAGGGGGAACACTGAAGCTTTCTTT. Its protein product is CASRPDRGNTEAFF.

The chain employs TRBV6-5 and TRBJ2-7, with 7 bases aligning to TRBD2. The CDR3 runs 14 residues. The V gene end was trimmed by 6 bases and the J gene end by 4 bases; junction bases not matched to a gene: 9. Germline V lookup: CDR1 MNHEY, CDR2 SVGAGI. The CDR3 nucleotides read TGTGCCAGCAGCATGTGGGAGGGTTTGTACGAGCAGTACTTC. This encodes CASSMWEGLYEQYF.

The CDR3: CASTGGAGSYNSPLHF. CDR3 nucleotide sequence: TGTGCCAGCACCGGGGGGGCAGGCTCCTATAATTCACCCCTCCACTTT. The rearrangement joins TRBV5-4 to TRBJ1-6; D perhaps matches TRBD1 (6 bases). The V gene lost 6 bases and the J gene lost 0 bases, with 13 bases spanning the gap. The V gene's germline CDR1 is SGHNT and CDR2 YYREEE (reference sequence). The CDR3 spans 16 residues.